Listed below are T cell receptor beta chains from one sample, sequenced in a study of T cells in Graves' hyperthyroidism and ophthalmopathy. Via MiXCR, TCRdb re-called the multiplex PCR reads, giving one row per CDR3 protein. The sample carries more than 650,000 distinct CDR3 sequences, 14% recorded once. The specimen sequenced was blood. The receptors come from a woman aged 18-29 years with Graves' hyperthyroidism. CDR3s include the opening cysteine and the closing phenylalanine or tryptophan. The order of the fields is D gene, clone size, J gene, V gene, CDR3 DNA, CDR3 protein. D genes are given only for firm matches. Where a row states a size, it is once, few, many or the class of an expanded clone; other rows omit it.

>-|-|TRBJ2-2|TRBV7-2
TGTGCCAGCAGACAACCGGGACTCAACACCGGGGAGCTGTTTTTT
CASRQPGLNTGELFF
>TRBD2|few|TRBJ2-1|TRBV19
TGTGCCAGTAGTATAGGACTAGCGGGAGTGGGTAATGAGCAGTTCTTC
CASSIGLAGVGNEQFF
>-|few|TRBJ1-5|TRBV27
TGTGCCAGCAGTCCCATTTGGGACCGAAGAAATCAGCCCCAGCATTTT
CASSPIWDRRNQPQHF
>-|many|TRBJ2-3|TRBV7-9
TGTGCCAGCAGCCCAGACTTCACAGATACGCAGTATTTT
CASSPDFTDTQYF
>-|-|TRBJ2-5|TRBV29-1
TGCAGCGCTCTTAGGGCAAGTAGAAAGACCCAGTACTTC
CSALRASRKTQYF
>TRBD2|-|TRBJ2-5|TRBV7-2
TGTGCCAGCAGCAGCGGGAAGGGAGAGACCCAGTACTTC
CASSSGKGETQYF
>-|many|TRBJ2-1|TRBV7-6
TGTGCCAGCAGCTCCAACCCCTACAATGAGCAGTTCTTC
CASSSNPYNEQFF
>-|-|TRBJ1-6|TRBV6-5
TGTGCCAGCAGTTACGAATCTTCGGCTTCACCCCTCCACTTT
CASSYESSASPLHF
>-|-|TRBJ2-5|TRBV6-1
TGTGCCAGCAGTGAGACGGGGATCCAAGAGACCCAGTACTTC
CASSETGIQETQYF
>-|many|TRBJ1-3|TRBV20-1
TGCAGTGCGAATTCCTTAGGGCAAGGAAACACCATATATTTT
CSANSLGQGNTIYF
>TRBD2|many|TRBJ2-7|TRBV15
TGTGCCACCAGCAGACCCGGGACTAGCGCCGAGCAGTACTTC
CATSRPGTSAEQYF
>-|many|TRBJ2-7|TRBV27
TGTGCCAGCAGCTACGACAGGACTTTGCACGAGCAGTACTTC
CASSYDRTLHEQYF
>-|many|TRBJ1-5|TRBV6-5
TGTGCCAGCAGTTACGGGGGGCGCGACAATCAGCCCCAGCATTTT
CASSYGGRDNQPQHF
>-|many|TRBJ2-1|TRBV7-3
TGTGCCAGCAGCTTAATGTCTACCAACTCCTACAATGAGCAGTTCTTC
CASSLMSTNSYNEQFF
>-|-|TRBJ2-1|TRBV2
TGTGCCAGCAGTGAGAGAGTCAACTCCTACAATGAGCAGTTCTTC
CASSERVNSYNEQFF
>-|-|TRBJ1-1|TRBV4-3
TGCGCCAGCAGCCAAGATCAGGATCAGAACACTGAAGCTTTCTTT
CASSQDQDQNTEAFF
>TRBD1|-|TRBJ2-7|TRBV29-1
TGCAGCGTTGAAGGAGCCGGACAGGGAGGCTACGAGCAGTACTTC
CSVEGAGQGGYEQYF
>TRBD2|many|TRBJ2-1|TRBV20-1
TGCAGTGCTGATGACAGGAAACAGACTAGCGAGTACAATGAGCAGTTCTTC
CSADDRKQTSEYNEQFF
>TRBD2|few|TRBJ2-7|TRBV20-1
TGCAGTGCTAGGTTTAGCGGGAGAAACGCGGGCTACGAGCAGTACTTC
CSARFSGRNAGYEQYF
>-|few|TRBJ1-5|TRBV28
TGTGCCAGCAGTTTACTTGAAAAGGGGAGACAGCCCCAGCATTTT
CASSLLEKGRQPQHF
>-|many|TRBJ2-3|TRBV5-1
TGCGCCAGCAGCTTACAGGGACCAGATACGCAGTATTTT
CASSLQGPDTQYF
>TRBD2|-|TRBJ2-2|TRBV4-1
TGCGCCAGCAGCCAGTTCTTAGCGGGAGGGCCTTCAGGGGAGCTGTTTTTT
CASSQFLAGGPSGELFF
>TRBD1|-|TRBJ2-7|TRBV6-1
TGTGCCAGCAGTAATCCGGGACAGGGGAACGAGCAGTACTTC
CASSNPGQGNEQYF
>-|-|TRBJ2-2|TRBV6-5
TGTGCCAGCAGTTACGGGGCAGCTGGTGGCGGGTGGAGAGGGCTGTTTTTT
CASSYGAAGGGWRGLFF
>TRBD1|many|TRBJ1-5|TRBV11-1
TGTGCCAGCAGTTGGGGACAGGCTAGCAATCAGCCCCAGCATTTT
CASSWGQASNQPQHF
>TRBD1|many|TRBJ2-7|TRBV13
TGTGCCAGCAGCTTAGCCGGACAGGGGGTCTACGAGCAGTACTTC
CASSLAGQGVYEQYF
>-|many|TRBJ1-1|TRBV28
TGTGCCAGCAGCCCTAAGGTGAACACTGAAGCTTTCTTT
CASSPKVNTEAFF
>TRBD2|few|TRBJ2-5|TRBV18
TGTGCCAGCGGCAGGACTAGCGGGCTTCAGGAGACCCAGTACTTC
CASGRTSGLQETQYF
>-|few|TRBJ2-1|TRBV9
TGTGCCAGCAGCGTATACTACGGCGATGAGCAGTTCTTC
CASSVYYGDEQFF
>-|many|TRBJ2-1|TRBV28
TGTGCCAGCAGGGTCTGGGGGAATGAGCAGTTCTTC
CASRVWGNEQFF
>-|many|TRBJ2-7|TRBV29-1
TGCAGCGTTGTGACAGGCTACGAGCAGTACTTC
CSVVTGYEQYF
>-|-|TRBJ1-4|TRBV9
TGTGCCAGCAGCGTAGGGGGAAGTGAGGAAAAACTGTTTTTT
CASSVGGSEEKLFF
>-|many|TRBJ2-7|TRBV18
TGTGCCAGCTCACGCCAGGTCGACTACGAGCAGTACTTC
CASSRQVDYEQYF
>-|many|TRBJ2-5|TRBV27
TGTGCCAGCAGTTCATATGAGGGGACCGGGCGGGAGACCCAGTACTTC
CASSSYEGTGRETQYF